This TCR beta chain was documented in a study of beta chain features in type 1 diabetes. Overall study results and limits: Diminished insertions and augmented deletions at VDJ junctions characterized type 1 diabetes patients. Shortening of TCRB CDR3s, moderate but significant, appeared in all four CD4+ subsets of Type 1 diabetes patients.

It was one heparinised blood draw, averaging approximately 100 mL, that each donor gave. It was via CD45RO/CCR7/CD25/CD127/CD95/CD27 that CD4+ naive, central memory, regulatory and stem cell-like memory cells were sorted. Each population that was sorted was more than 95% pure. The ends were cut back, 5 bases at V and 0 bases at J, with 1 base in the middle. This CDR3 is 11 amino acids long. Germline assignment: CDR1 SGHDN and CDR2 FVKESK. This clone came up many times. The antigen is unknown. The entirety of the isolated RNA underwent reverse transcription, so expressed TCRB transcripts were sequenced. Data came from immunoSEQ multiplex PCR; TCRdb stores just in-frame clones and leaves some out. The repertoire includes hundreds of thousands of clones, 13% of them detected once, and about 0.02% sits in the top ten.

The source is a man between 18 and 29 years old with type 1 diabetes. The V call is TRBV14, the J call TRBJ2-5; D gene unclear. The specimen sequenced was naive CD4+ T cells from blood. The DNA for the CDR3 is TGTGCCAGCAGCGACCAAGAGACCCAGTACTTC. It is translated as CASSDQETQYF.